This T cell receptor (beta chain) comes out of a study of T cells after yellow fever vaccination. This clonotype came up a few times. The V end lost 2 bases, the J end lost 4 bases, and 4 bases lay between the germline ends. CDR3 length: 12 residues. Germline lookup yields CDR1 MNHEY and CDR2 SMNVEV (reference sequence). TCRdb analysed the 5' RACE reads with MiXCR anew, one entry per CDR3 protein. The table includes about 170,000 distinct CDR3 sequences, 6.2% detected once. The chain recombines TRBV27 with TRBJ2-3; no reliable D call. The starting material was CD4+ T cells sorted from PBMCs, obtained on the day of the first yellow fever vaccination. The receptor comes from a man between 18 and 35 years old who received the YFV17D yellow fever vaccine. The CDR3 is CASSLTPDTQYF. The CDR3 coding sequence is TGTGCCAGCAGTTTAACACCAGATACGCAGTATTTT.